The entry that follows covers one TCR beta chain sequence. Its antigen is not known. The CDR3 regions of TCR beta were amplified from RNA transcripts. HTBI primers were used for first-round RT-PCR of the TCR CDR3. Via MiXCR, TCRdb re-called the multiplex PCR reads, giving one row per CDR3 protein. The data hold about 690,000 distinct CDR3 sequences, with roughly 17% observed a single time. These data belong to a study of T cells in Graves' hyperthyroidism and ophthalmopathy. The CDR3 covers 14 residues. Trimming took off 3 bases at V and 9 bases at J, with 15 bases between the two ends. The germline gives CDR1 LGHDT, CDR2 YNNKEL (reference sequence). Study outcomes and limitations: The majority of expanded thyroid clonotypes above 0.001 also appeared in blood.

The sample was blood. This rearrangement joins TRBV3-1 to TRBJ2-4; tentative D call: TRBD2 (6 bases). This TCR was recovered from a man aged 45-65 years with Graves' hyperthyroidism. The CDR3: CASSHGTAGGIQYF. CDR3 bases: TGTGCCAGCAGCCACGGGACCGCCGGGGGCATTCAGTACTTC. Supplemented by reference TRBV3-1 and TRBJ2-4, the full variable domain reads DTAVSQTPKYLVTQMGNDKSIKCEQNLGHDTMYWYKQDSKKFLKIMFSYNNKELIINETVPNRFSPKSPDKAHLNLHINSLELGDSAVYFCASSHGTAGGIQYFGAGTRLSVL.